These T cell receptor beta chains were read from a single sample in a study of CD8 T cells in Susac syndrome. TCRdb called the immunoSEQ multiplex PCR reads again in MiXCR, with one record for every CDR3 protein. The data show some 130,000 distinct CDR3 sequences, around 93% seen once. The sample taken for sequencing was CD8+ T cells from PBMCs. The origin of the receptors is a human donor with Susac syndrome. The CDR3 runs from the conserved cysteine through the conserved F or W. D genes are given only for firm matches. Clone size, where shown, is once, few, many, or a class for clones that have expanded.

v_gene	abundance	j_gene	d_gene	CDR3nt	CDR3aa
TRBV10-2	once	TRBJ2-7	NA	TGCGCCAGCAGTGGCTCTGCTCGGCAGTACTTC	CASSGSARQYF
TRBV28	once	TRBJ2-7	NA	TGTGCCAGCAGTTTCGCCCTGTACGAGCAGTACTTC	CASSFALYEQYF
TRBV27	once	TRBJ2-7	NA	TGTGCCAGCAGCTTCGGACCCCCCTACGAGCAGTACTTC	CASSFGPPYEQYF
TRBV4-1	NA	TRBJ1-1	NA	TGCGCCAGCAGCCAAGGGCCGGAATACACTGAAGCTTTCTTT	CASSQGPEYTEAFF
TRBV29-1	NA	TRBJ2-1	TRBD1	TGCAGCGTGTTGAGCGGGACAGGGTCGTACAATGAGCAGTTCTTC	CSVLSGTGSYNEQFF
TRBV5-4	NA	TRBJ2-4	TRBD2	TGTGCCACCACTGGGCGGGAGGATCTCCGGTACTTC	CATTGREDLRYF
TRBV4-2	NA	TRBJ1-5	NA	TGTGCCAGCAGCGGGCCCCAGGGTCCTCAGTGGGGTTATAGCAATCAGCCCCAGCATTTT	CASSGPQGPQWGYSNQPQHF
TRBV12-3/TRBV12-4	NA	TRBJ2-1	NA	TGTGCCAGCAGTTTTGGCGGTCCTAGTAATGAGCAGTTCTTC	CASSFGGPSNEQFF
TRBV27	NA	TRBJ1-5	NA	TGTGCCAGCAGTTTCGGAGTCAATCAGCCCCAGCATTTT	CASSFGVNQPQHF
TRBV7-9	once	TRBJ2-1	NA	TGTGCCGGCGGAGGCTCAGCGGATGAGCAGTTCTTC	CAGGGSADEQFF
TRBV5-1	NA	TRBJ2-7	NA	TGCGCCAGCAGCTTGGAGGATTCGCCCTACGAGCAGTACTTC	CASSLEDSPYEQYF
TRBV5-4	NA	TRBJ2-3	NA	TGTGCCAGCGAACCCCCTGGGGGTAGCAGAGATACGCAGTATTTT	CASEPPGGSRDTQYF
TRBV3-1	NA	TRBJ2-1	TRBD2	TGTGCCAGCAGGGGACTAGCGGGAGACGTATCCTACAATGAGCAGTTCTTC	CASRGLAGDVSYNEQFF
TRBV6-5	NA	TRBJ2-7	NA	TGTGCCAGCAGTTACGAGGGACCAACCTACGAGCAGTACTTC	CASSYEGPTYEQYF